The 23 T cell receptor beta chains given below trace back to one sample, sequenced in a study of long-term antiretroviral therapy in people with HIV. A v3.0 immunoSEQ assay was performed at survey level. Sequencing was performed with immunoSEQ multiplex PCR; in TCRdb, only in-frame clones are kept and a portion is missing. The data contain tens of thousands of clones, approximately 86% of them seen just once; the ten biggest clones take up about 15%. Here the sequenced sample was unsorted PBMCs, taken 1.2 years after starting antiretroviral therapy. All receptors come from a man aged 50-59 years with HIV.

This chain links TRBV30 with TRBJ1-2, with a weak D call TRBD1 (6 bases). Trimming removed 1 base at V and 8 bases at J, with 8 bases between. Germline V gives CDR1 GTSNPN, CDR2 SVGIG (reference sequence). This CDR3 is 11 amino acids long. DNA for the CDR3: TGTGCCTGGAGTGCAGGGGACGGCTACACCTTC. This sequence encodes CAWSAGDGYTF.

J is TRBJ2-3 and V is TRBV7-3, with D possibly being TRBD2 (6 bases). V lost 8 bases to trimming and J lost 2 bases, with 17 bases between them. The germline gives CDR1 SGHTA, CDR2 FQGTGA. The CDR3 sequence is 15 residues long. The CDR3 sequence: CASSRGDSYTDTQYF. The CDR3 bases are TGTGCCAGCTCGCGGGGCGATTCCTACACAGATACGCAGTATTTT.

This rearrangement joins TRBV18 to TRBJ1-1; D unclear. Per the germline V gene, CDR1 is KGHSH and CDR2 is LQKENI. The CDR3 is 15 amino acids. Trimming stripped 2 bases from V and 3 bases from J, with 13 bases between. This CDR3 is CASSPIAKMDTEAFF. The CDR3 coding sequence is TGTGCCAGCTCACCAATCGCAAAGATGGACACTGAAGCTTTCTTT.

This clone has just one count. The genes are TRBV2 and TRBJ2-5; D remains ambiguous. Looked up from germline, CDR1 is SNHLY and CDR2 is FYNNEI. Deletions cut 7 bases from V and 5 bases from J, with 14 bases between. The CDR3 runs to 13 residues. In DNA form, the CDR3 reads TGTGCCAGCACAAGGAATTCCCGGGAGACCCAGTACTTC. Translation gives CASTRNSRETQYF. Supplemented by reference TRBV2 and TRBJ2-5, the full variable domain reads EPEVTQTPSHQVTQMGQEVILRCVPISNHLYFYWYRQILGQKVEFLVSFYNNEISEKSEIFDDQFSVERPDGSNFTLKIRSTKLEDSAMYFCASTRNSRETQYFGPGTRLLVL.

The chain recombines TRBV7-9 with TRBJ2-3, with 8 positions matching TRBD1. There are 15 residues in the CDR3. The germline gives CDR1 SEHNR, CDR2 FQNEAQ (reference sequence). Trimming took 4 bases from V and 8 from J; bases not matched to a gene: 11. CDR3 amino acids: CASSSGDRGRVTQYF. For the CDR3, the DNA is TGTGCCAGCAGCTCTGGTGACAGGGGTCGGGTTACGCAGTATTTT.

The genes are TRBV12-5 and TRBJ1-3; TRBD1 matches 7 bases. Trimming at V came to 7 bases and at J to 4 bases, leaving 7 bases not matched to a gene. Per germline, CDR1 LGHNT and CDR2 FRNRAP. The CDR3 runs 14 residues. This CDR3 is CASAQGVSGNTIYF. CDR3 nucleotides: TGTGCTAGTGCCCAGGGGGTATCAGGAAACACCATATATTTT.

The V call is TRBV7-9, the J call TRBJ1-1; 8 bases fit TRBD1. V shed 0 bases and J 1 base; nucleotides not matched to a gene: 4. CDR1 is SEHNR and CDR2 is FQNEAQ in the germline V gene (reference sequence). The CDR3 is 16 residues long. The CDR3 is CASSLARGPSNTEAFF. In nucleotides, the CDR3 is TGTGCCAGCAGCTTAGCCAGGGGGCCTTCGAACACTGAAGCTTTCTTT. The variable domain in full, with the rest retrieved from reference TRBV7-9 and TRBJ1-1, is DTGVSQNPRHKITKRGQNVTFRCDPISEHNRLYWYRQTLGQGPEFLTYFQNEAQLEKSRLLSDRFSAERPKGSFSTLEIQRTEQGDSAMYLCASSLARGPSNTEAFFGQGTRLTVV.

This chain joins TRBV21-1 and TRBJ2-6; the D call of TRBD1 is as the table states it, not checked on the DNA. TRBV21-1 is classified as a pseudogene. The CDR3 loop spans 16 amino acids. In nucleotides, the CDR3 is TGTGCCAGCAGCAATACCATCGGGACAGTGACCAACGTCCTGACTTTC. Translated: CASSNTIGTVTNVLTF.

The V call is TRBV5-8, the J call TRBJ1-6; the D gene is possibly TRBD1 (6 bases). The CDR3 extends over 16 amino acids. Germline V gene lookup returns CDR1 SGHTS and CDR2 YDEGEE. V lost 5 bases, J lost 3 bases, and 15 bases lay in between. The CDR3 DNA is TGTGCCAGCAGGACAGGTACCGAGGGCTATAATTCACCCCTCCACTTT. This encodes CASRTGTEGYNSPLHF.

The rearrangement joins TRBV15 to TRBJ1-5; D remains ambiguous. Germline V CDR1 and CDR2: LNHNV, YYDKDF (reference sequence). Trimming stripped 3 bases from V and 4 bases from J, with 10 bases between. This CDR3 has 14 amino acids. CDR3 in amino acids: CATSSKGLNQPQHF. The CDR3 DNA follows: TGTGCCACCAGCAGTAAAGGGCTTAATCAGCCCCAGCATTTT.

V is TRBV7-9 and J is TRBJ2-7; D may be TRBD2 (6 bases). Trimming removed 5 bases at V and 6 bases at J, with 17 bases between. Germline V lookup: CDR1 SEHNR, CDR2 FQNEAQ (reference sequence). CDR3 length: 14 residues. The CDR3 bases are TGTGCCAGCAGCCCAGATGTACGGGGGAGCGAGCAGTACTTC. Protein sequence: CASSPDVRGSEQYF.

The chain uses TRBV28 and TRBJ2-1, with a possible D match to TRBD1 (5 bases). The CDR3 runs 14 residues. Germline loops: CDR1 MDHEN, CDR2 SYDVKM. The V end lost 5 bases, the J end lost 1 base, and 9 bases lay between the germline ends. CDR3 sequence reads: CASSGHLSYNEQFF. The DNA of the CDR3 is TGTGCCAGCAGTGGACACCTATCCTACAATGAGCAGTTCTTC. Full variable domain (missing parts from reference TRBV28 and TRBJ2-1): DVKVTQSSRYLVKRTGEKVFLECVQDMDHENMFWYRQDPGLGLRLIYFSYDVKMKEKGDIPEGYSVSREKKERFSLILESASTNQTSMYLCASSGHLSYNEQFFGPGTRLTVL.

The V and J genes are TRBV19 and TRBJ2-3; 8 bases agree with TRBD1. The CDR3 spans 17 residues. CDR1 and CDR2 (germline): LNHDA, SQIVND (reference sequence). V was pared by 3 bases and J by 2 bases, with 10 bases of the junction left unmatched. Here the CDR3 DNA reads TGTGCCAGTAGTATGAGGCTAGACAGGGGACTCACAGATACGCAGTATTTT. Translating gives CASSMRLDRGLTDTQYF.

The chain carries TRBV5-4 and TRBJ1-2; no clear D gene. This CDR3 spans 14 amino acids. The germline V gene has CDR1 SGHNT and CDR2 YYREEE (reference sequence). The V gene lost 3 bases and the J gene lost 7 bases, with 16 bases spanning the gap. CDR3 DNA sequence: TGTGCCAGCAGCTCACTAGTAAAAGTACGTGGCTACACCTTC. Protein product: CASSSLVKVRGYTF.

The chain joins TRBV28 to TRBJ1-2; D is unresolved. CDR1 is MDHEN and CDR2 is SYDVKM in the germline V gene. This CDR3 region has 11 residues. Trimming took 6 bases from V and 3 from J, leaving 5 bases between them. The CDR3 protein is CASRGHYGYTF. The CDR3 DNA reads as TGTGCCAGCAGAGGGCACTATGGCTACACCTTC.

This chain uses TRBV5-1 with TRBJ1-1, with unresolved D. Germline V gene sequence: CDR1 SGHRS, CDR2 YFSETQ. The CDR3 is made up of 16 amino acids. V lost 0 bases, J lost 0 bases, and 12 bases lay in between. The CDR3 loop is CASSLVVRALNTEAFF. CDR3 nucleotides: TGCGCCAGCAGCTTGGTGGTCAGAGCTTTGAACACTGAAGCTTTCTTT.

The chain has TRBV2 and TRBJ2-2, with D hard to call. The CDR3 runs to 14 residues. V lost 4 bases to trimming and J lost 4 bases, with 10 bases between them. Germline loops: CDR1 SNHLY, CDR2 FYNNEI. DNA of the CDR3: TGTGCCAGCAGTGTTACAGTCACCACCGGGGAGCTGTTTTTT. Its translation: CASSVTVTTGELFF.

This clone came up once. The CDR3 nucleotides are TGTGCCACTTGGACAGGGGGCGCTGGGGAAAAACTGTTTTTT. Its protein is CATWTGGAGEKLFF. The V and J genes are TRBV6-1 and TRBJ1-4; 11 bases fit TRBD1. CDR1 is MNHNS, CDR2 SASEGT, per germline. The CDR3 loop spans 14 amino acids. V shed 10 bases and J 8 bases; nucleotides not matched to a gene: 9.

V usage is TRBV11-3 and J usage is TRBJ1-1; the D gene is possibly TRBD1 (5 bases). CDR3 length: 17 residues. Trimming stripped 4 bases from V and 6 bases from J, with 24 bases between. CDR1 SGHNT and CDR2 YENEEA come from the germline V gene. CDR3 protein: CASSSYNPGPKGSEAFF. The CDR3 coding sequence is TGTGCCAGCAGCTCTTACAATCCGGGACCCAAGGGTTCTGAAGCTTTCTTT. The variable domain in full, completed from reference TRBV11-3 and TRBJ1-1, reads EAGVVQSPRYKIIEKKQPVAFWCNPISGHNTLYWYLQNLGQGPELLIRYENEEAVDDSQLPKDRFSAERLKGVDSTLKIQPAELGDSAVYLCASSSYNPGPKGSEAFFGQGTRLTVV.

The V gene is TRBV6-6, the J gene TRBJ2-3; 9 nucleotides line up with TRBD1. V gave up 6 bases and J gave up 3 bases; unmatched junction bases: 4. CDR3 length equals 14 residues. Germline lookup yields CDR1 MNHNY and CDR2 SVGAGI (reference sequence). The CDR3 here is CASSGQGKTDTQYF. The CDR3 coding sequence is TGTGCCAGCAGCGGACAGGGGAAAACAGATACGCAGTATTTT.

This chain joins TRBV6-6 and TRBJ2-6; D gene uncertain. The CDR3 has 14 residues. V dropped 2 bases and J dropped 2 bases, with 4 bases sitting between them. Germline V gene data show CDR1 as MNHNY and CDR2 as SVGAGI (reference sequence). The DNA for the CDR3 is TGTGCCAGCAGTTACGGTACTGGGGCCAACGTCCTGACTTTC. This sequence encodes CASSYGTGANVLTF.

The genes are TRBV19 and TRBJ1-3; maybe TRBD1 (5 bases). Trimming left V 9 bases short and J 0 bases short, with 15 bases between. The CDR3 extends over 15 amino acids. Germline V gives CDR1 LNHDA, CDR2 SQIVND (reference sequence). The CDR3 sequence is CASRNLDSSGNTIYF. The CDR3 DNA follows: TGTGCCAGCCGTAACCTCGACAGCTCTGGAAACACCATATATTTT.

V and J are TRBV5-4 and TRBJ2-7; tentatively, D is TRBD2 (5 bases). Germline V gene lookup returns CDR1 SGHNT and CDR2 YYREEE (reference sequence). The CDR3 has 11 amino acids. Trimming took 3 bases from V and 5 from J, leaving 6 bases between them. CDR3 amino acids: CASSSGDEQYF. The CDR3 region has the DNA TGTGCCAGCAGCTCCGGGGACGAGCAGTACTTC.